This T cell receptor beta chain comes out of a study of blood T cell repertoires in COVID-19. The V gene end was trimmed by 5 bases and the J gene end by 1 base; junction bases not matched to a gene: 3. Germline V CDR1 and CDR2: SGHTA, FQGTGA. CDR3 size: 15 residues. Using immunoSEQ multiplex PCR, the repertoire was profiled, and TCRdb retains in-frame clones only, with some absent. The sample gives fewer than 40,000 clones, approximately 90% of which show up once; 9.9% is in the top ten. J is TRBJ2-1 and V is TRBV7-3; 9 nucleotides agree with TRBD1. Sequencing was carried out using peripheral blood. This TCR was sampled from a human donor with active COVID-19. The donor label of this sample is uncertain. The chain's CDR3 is CASSLDRGSYNEQFF. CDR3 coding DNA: TGTGCCAGCAGCCTGGACAGGGGATCCTACAATGAGCAGTTCTTC.